This note documents a single T cell receptor beta chain sequence. What it recognizes is unknown. TCR beta libraries were prepared from cDNA with unique molecular identifiers. TCRdb reprocessed the PCR reads via MiXCR and lists one record per CDR3 protein. Of hundreds of thousands of distinct CDR3 sequences listed, roughly 30% are singletons. The sample belongs to a study of post-analysis software for immune sequencing data. Findings and caveats of the study: TRBV5-6, TRBV5-1 and TRBV20-1 were among five TRBV segments more frequent in patients than controls. F measure grouped same-batch samples tightly together.

V lost 0 bases and J 3 bases, leaving 12 bases between the germline ends. CDR3 size: 16 residues. Germline-derived CDR1 and CDR2 are LGHNA and YNFKEQ. The J gene is TRBJ1-5, the V gene TRBV4-2; no reliable D call. The receptor's source is a girl aged 10 to 17 with multiple sclerosis. The sample consisted of blood. The CDR3 loop is CASSQDRPSNNQPQHF. The CDR3 DNA is TGTGCCAGCAGCCAAGATCGGCCGTCAAACAATCAGCCCCAGCATTTT.